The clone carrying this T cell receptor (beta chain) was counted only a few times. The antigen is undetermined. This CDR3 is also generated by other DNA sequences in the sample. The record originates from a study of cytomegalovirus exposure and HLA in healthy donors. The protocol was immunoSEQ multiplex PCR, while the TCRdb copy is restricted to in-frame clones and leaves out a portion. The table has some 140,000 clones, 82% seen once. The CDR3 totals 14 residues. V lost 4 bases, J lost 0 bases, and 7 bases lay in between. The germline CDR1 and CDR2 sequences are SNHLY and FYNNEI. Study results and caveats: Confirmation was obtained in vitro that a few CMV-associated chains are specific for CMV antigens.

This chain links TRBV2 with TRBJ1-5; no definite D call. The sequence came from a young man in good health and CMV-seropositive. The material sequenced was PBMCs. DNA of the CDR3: TGTGCCAGCAGTGGAGGCAGTAGCAATCAGCCCCAGCATTTT. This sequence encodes CASSGGSSNQPQHF.